The 5 T cell receptor beta chains reported below all come from one sample, sequenced in a study of blood T cell repertoires in COVID-19. The method was immunoSEQ multiplex PCR; TCRdb's version includes in-frame clones alone and lacks a portion of them. The top ten clones hold around 30% of a sample with about 120,000 clones, roughly nine tenths of them seen once. The sample comprised peripheral blood. The receptor set was obtained from a man in his 70s with active or convalescent COVID-19.

The chain uses TRBV10-3 and TRBJ2-5; 7 nucleotides align to TRBD2. Germline V gene lookup returns CDR1 ENHRY and CDR2 SYGVKD. The CDR3 loop spans 13 amino acids. The V and J ends lost 6 bases and 4 bases, in that order; junction bases with no gene match: 5. Here the CDR3 reads CAIRRDYRETQYF. The DNA of the CDR3 is TGTGCCATCAGGCGGGACTACCGAGAGACCCAGTACTTC.

In its sample, this clone was seen a few times. The gene calls are TRBV15 and TRBJ1-5, with D perhaps matching TRBD1 (5 bases). The V gene lost 0 bases and the J gene lost 4 bases, with 13 bases spanning the gap. The germline CDR1 and CDR2 sequences are LNHNV and YYDKDF (reference sequence). The CDR3 length is 16 residues. For the CDR3, the DNA is TGTGCCACCAGCAGAGATCGGGCAGGGAATAATCAGCCCCAGCATTTT. This encodes CATSRDRAGNNQPQHF.

This chain connects TRBV9 to TRBJ2-5, with 11 bases that match TRBD2. The J segment lost 9 bases and the V segment lost 7 bases, leaving 5 bases of the junction unmatched. The CDR3 covers 12 residues. The germline gives CDR1 SGDLS, CDR2 YYNGEE. The CDR3 nucleotides are TGTGCCAGCGGGACTAGCGGTGGAGCCCAGTACTTC. This sequence encodes CASGTSGGAQYF. Full variable domain (remainder filled in from reference TRBV9 and TRBJ2-5): DSGVTQTPKHLITATGQRVTLRCSPRSGDLSVYWYQQSLDQGLQFLIQYYNGEERAKGNILERFSAQQFPDLHSELNLSSLELGDSALYFCASGTSGGAQYFGPGTRLLVL.

The genes are TRBV20-1 and TRBJ1-1; D gene unclear. Germline CDR1 reads DFQATT; CDR2 reads SNEGSKA (reference sequence). With 3 bases removed from V and 6 bases from J, the gap between germline ends came to 8 bases. This CDR3 spans 11 amino acids. The CDR3 region has the DNA TGCAGTGCTAGTGTGTCTGCTGAAGCTTTCTTT. Its protein product is CSASVSAEAFF.

The chain carries TRBV27 and TRBJ2-7; possible D gene TRBD1, 5 bases. The CDR3 extends over 14 amino acids. V dropped 4 bases and J dropped 2 bases, with 12 bases sitting between them. Germline V gene lookup returns CDR1 MNHEY and CDR2 SMNVEV (reference sequence). CDR3 loop: CASSSPGIAYEQYF. The CDR3 nucleotides are TGTGCCAGCAGTTCCCCAGGGATCGCCTACGAGCAGTACTTC.